The T cell receptor beta chain under discussion was sequenced for a study of T cells after yellow fever vaccination (dated by TCRdb to between 2019 and 2020). Some background on the complete study: Libraries from fractions with low cell numbers were prepared with the SMART-Seq v4 Ultra Low Input RNA kit. Bulk TCR alpha and beta repertoires were sequenced longitudinally to track T-cell clones before and after primary and booster YFV17D yellow fever vaccination. Two healthy male donors, one aged 18 to 30 and one aged 30 to 39 years, were included in the cohort. Bulk PBMC replicates and cell subsets were isolated from blood drawn at multiple timepoints before and after both primary and secondary immunization.

TCR cDNA was synthesized by 5'RACE template switching, through which a universal primer site and unique molecular identifiers were introduced. cDNA synthesis was primed from both the TCR alpha and TCR beta constant segments. Library amplification involved two PCR steps, and the second step added sample barcodes and sequencing adapters. Sequencing of libraries was performed on Illumina HiSeq 2500 (2x100 bp) or NovaSeq (2x150 bp). On the study's bioinformatics: MIGEC handled demultiplexing of reads and collapsing into UMI consensus sequences, while MiXCR performed V(D)J alignment. Clonotypes responding to the vaccine were identified with edgeR on replicate PBMC samples, with the criteria of FDR below 0.01 and a log2 fold change above 5 up to day 15. Each bulk clonotype received a CD4 or CD8 identity based on whether the sequenced CD4 or CD8 repertoire contained that clonotype at higher abundance. TCRdb's own reprocessing of the public reads used fastp at Q25 and MiXCR and kept productive beta chains. Each entry merges the rows of one CDR3 protein and shows their most common DNA and genes. The V and J calls were determined by TCRdb, not by the authors. The sample includes about 340,000 distinct CDR3 sequences, with 8.5% to 10% observed a single time. The ten largest clones represent about 20% of the sample.

This clonotype was picked up a small number of times. Its antigen is not yet known. No much larger clonotype is one base removed from it; base qualities were not supplied. Results the study describes overall, beyond this receptor: A small fraction of clonotypes appeared in both the CD4 and CD8 compartments, likely as a result of convergent recombination. Most clones expanded after primary vaccination were re-detected after the booster (about 95% of CD4 and around 88% of CD8), suggesting broad memory maintenance. The study included only two donors, which limits how far the findings can be generalized. The secondary T-cell response was found to be weaker but faster than the primary response, with a peak reached on day 5 rather than on day 15. Because abundant contaminating clonotypes from the bulk population could be contained in FACS-sorted repertoires, computational filtering was required.

Taken from cysteine to phenylalanine, the CDR3 has 13 residues. Here the CDR3 DNA is all that survives: 39 bases in frame from base 1. V is reduced by 5 bases and J by 8 bases, leaving a spacing of 13 bases between them. The sample's treatment or condition label is to be understood as: live attenuated yellow fever vaccine strain. At each blood-draw timepoint, two biological replicates of bulk PBMCs were collected. PBMCs were isolated from peripheral blood using a standard Ficoll-Paque protocol. TriZol was used to extract RNA from bulk PBMCs, CD4 and CD8 fractions, and dextramer-positive and dextramer-negative fractions.

The source material was PBMCs, sampled on the day of the first yellow fever vaccination. Recombination linked TRBV12-3 or TRBV12-4 to TRBJ2-1; the D region possibly corresponds to TRBD2 (6 bases align). The receptor's source is a man aged 18 to 30 who received the YFV17D yellow fever vaccine. Here the CDR3 is given as CASSLGGVYEQFF. The nucleotide sequence reads TGTGCCAGCAGTCTTGGAGGGGTCTATGAGCAGTTCTTC.